The rows below give T cell receptor beta chains drawn from one sample of a study of PD-1 blockade in classical Hodgkin lymphoma. TCRdb's copy holds only in-frame clones and misses some; the assay was immunoSEQ multiplex PCR. Among around 26,000 clones listed, roughly four fifths were seen once. This specimen consisted of peripheral blood mononuclear cells (PBMCs), obtained before the second cycle of nivolumab. The receptors stem from a human donor with classical Hodgkin lymphoma. CDR3s include the opening cysteine and the closing phenylalanine or tryptophan. A D gene is named only where the DNA matches it firmly. The size entry is marked missing in some rows and otherwise reads once, few, many or a size class.

cdr3_aa	cdr3_nt	v_call	j_call	d_call	clone_size
CASTQGLGYTF	TGTGCCAGCACGCAAGGTCTTGGCTACACCTTC	TRBV28	TRBJ1-2	-	-
CASSPGTGGSWGNTIYF	TGCGCCAGCAGCCCCGGGACAGGGGGTTCGTGGGGAAACACCATATATTTT	TRBV4-3	TRBJ1-3	TRBD1	-
CASSEGLRAGNTIYF	TGTGCCAGCAGTGAAGGATTGCGTGCTGGAAACACCATATATTTT	TRBV2	TRBJ1-3	-	-
CASSFQVTNEQYF	TGTGCCAGCAGCTTCCAGGTTACCAACGAGCAGTACTTC	TRBV11-1	TRBJ2-7	-	once
CASSGGTGGNSPLHF	TGTGCCAGCAGCGGGGGGACAGGGGGGAATTCACCCCTCCACTTT	TRBV9	TRBJ1-6	TRBD1	-
CASSFRIREATEAFF	TGCGCCAGCAGCTTTAGGATCCGGGAGGCCACTGAAGCTTTCTTT	TRBV4-1	TRBJ1-1	-	-
CATSRDAAGGQPQHF	TGTGCCACCAGCAGAGATGCGGCAGGGGGACAGCCCCAGCATTTT	TRBV15	TRBJ1-5	TRBD1	few
CASSTGGRTEAFF	TGTGCCAGCAGCACGGGAGGCCGCACTGAAGCTTTCTTT	TRBV5-6	TRBJ1-1	-	-
CSAPGLAGDRANEQFF	TGCAGCGCCCCCGGCTTAGCGGGGGATAGGGCGAATGAGCAGTTCTTC	TRBV29-1	TRBJ2-1	TRBD2	-
CASSEPGLSTGELFF	TGTGCCAGCAGCGAACCGGGACTTAGCACCGGGGAGCTGTTTTTT	TRBV28	TRBJ2-2	-	-
CASSQLVVANTGELFF	TGTGCCAGCAGCCAACTTGTTGTCGCGAACACCGGGGAGCTGTTTTTT	TRBV14	TRBJ2-2	-	-
CASSDLGTANTEAFF	TGTGCCAGCAGCGATCTTGGGACAGCCAACACTGAAGCTTTCTTT	TRBV11-2	TRBJ1-1	TRBD1	-
CSAHTRETQYF	TGCAGTGCTCACACGAGGGAGACCCAGTACTTC	TRBV20-1	TRBJ2-5	-	-
CATTGGLETQYF	TGTGCCACCACAGGGGGCCTAGAGACCCAGTACTTC	TRBV15	TRBJ2-5	TRBD1	-
CASSQDIGFRAAIYF	TGCGCCAGCAGCCAAGATATCGGCTTCAGGGCGGCCATATATTTT	TRBV4-3	TRBJ1-3	-	-
CASSRQGNSYNEQFF	TGTGCCAGCAGTAGACAGGGTAACTCCTACAATGAGCAGTTCTTC	TRBV6-5	TRBJ2-1	TRBD1	-
CSVAASEQYF	TGCAGCGTTGCGGCCAGCGAGCAGTACTTC	TRBV29-1	TRBJ2-7	-	-
CAISEADGYEQYF	TGTGCCATCAGTGAGGCCGATGGCTACGAGCAGTACTTC	TRBV10-3	TRBJ2-7	-	-
CAPAKFGGSGKLFF	TGTGCCCCCGCTAAGTTCGGTGGGAGTGGAAAACTGTTTTTT	TRBV6-6	TRBJ1-4	-	-
CASSGEVAVYYEQYF	TGCGCCAGCAGCGGGGAAGTAGCGGTGTACTACGAGCAGTACTTC	TRBV4-1	TRBJ2-7	-	-
CASSRQVGAPQHF	TGTGCCAGCAGTCGACAGGTGGGGGCCCCCCAGCATTTT	TRBV28	TRBJ1-5	-	-
CASSQDKAYEQYF	TGCGCCAGCAGCCAAGATAAGGCCTACGAGCAGTACTTC	TRBV4-3	TRBJ2-7	-	-
CASSLGYRQEGTDTQYF	TGTGCCAGCAGCTTAGGCTACAGGCAGGAGGGCACAGATACGCAGTATTTT	TRBV13	TRBJ2-3	-	few
CASSPLAGRYTDTQYF	TGTGCCAGCAGCCCCCTAGCGGGGAGATACACAGATACGCAGTATTTT	TRBV11-2	TRBJ2-3	TRBD2	-
CASSLREGEMGYGYTF	TGTGCCAGCAGCCTAAGAGAGGGGGAGATGGGCTATGGCTACACCTTC	TRBV14	TRBJ1-2	-	-
CASRAGVVGVLTF	TGTGCCAGTAGGGCCGGGGTTGTCGGCGTCCTGACTTTC	TRBV19	TRBJ2-6	-	once
CASSPRGNGAEAFF	TGTGCCAGCAGCCCCCGGGGGAACGGGGCTGAAGCTTTCTTT	TRBV28	TRBJ1-1	-	-